The T cell receptor (beta chain) under discussion was sequenced for a study of shared clonotypes between healthy human individuals. Study-wide findings and caveats: Among donors, clonotype sharing was expected to be affected by sequencing depth. Rarefaction showed sorted-subset sequencing was incomplete despite large depth. Approximately 5% of naive CD4 clonotypes were shared across four donors. Generally, naive subsets (rather than memory subsets) showed larger estimated richness.

To note about this clone: Antigen specificity is unknown.

Measured with immunoSEQ multiplex PCR; TCRdb has only the in-frame clones, and not every one. Counted here are roughly 850,000 clones, about 97% occurring once; the ten biggest clones make up less than 0.25%. Terminally differentiated effector memory CD45RA+ cells were excluded from the naive CD8 cells, which were CD45RO-negative and positively selected for CCR7. The CDR3 contains 15 residues. Per the germline V gene, CDR1 is SQVTM and CDR2 is ANQGSEA. With V trimmed by 7 bases and J by 8 bases, 18 bases remained unmatched. The sequence came from a young man in good health. The V call is TRBV29-1, the J call TRBJ2-3; the match to TRBD2 covers 7 bases. The sample taken for sequencing was naive CD8+ T cells sorted from blood. The CDR3 reads CSAVPGLAAAVTQYF. The CDR3 DNA reads as TGCAGCGCCGTACCCGGGCTAGCGGCCGCCGTTACGCAGTATTTT.